This T cell receptor beta chain was sequenced during a study of regulatory T cells in long-lasting Graves disease. About this clonotype itself: What it recognizes is unknown.

The germline V gene encodes CDR1 LNHDA and CDR2 SQIVND (reference sequence). The V end was cut by 3 bases, the J end by 3 bases, with 11 bases between. This CDR3 has 14 residues. Through Arm-PCR of CDR3 regions and iRepertoire HTBI primers, TCR beta libraries were built. TCRdb reprocessed the multiplex PCR reads via MiXCR and lists one record per CDR3 protein. The data show under 700,000 distinct CDR3 sequences, roughly 16% seen once. Time point: newly diagnosed GD, antithyroid drugs for less than 3 months. The TCR library used RNA extracted from PBMCs. The diagnosis of Graves' disease used American Thyroid Association guidelines. Study results and limitations: Persistent patients shared under 3,000 public clonotypes among themselves. Newly diagnosed patients shared fewer, at more than 750.

These data were also filed under a second study, of T cells in Graves' hyperthyroidism and ophthalmopathy.

This TCR was sampled from a woman aged 40 to 65 with Graves disease. The chain carries TRBV19 and TRBJ1-2, with D unclear. Sample: peripheral blood mononuclear cells (PBMCs), taken at new diagnosis, from a patient treated with antithyroid drugs. CDR3 in amino acids: CASSMARPYYGYTF. CDR3 nucleotide sequence: TGTGCCAGTAGTATGGCCCGCCCTTACTATGGCTACACCTTC.